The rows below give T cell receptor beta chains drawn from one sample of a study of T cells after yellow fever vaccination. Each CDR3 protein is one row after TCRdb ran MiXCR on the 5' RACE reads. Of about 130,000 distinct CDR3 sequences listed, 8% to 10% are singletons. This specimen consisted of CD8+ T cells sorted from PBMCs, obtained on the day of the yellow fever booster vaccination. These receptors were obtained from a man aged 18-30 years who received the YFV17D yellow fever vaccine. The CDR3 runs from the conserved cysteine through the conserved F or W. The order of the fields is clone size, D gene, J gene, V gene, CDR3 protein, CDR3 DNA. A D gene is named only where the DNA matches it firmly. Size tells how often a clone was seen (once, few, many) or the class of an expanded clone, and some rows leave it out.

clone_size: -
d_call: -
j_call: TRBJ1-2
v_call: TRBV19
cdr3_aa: CASITPTGGYTF
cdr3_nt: TGTGCCAGTATCACTCCGACAGGCGGCTACACCTTC

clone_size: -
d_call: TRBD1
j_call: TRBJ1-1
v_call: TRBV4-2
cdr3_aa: CASSQRDRNTEAFF
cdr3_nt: TGTGCCAGCAGCCAACGGGACAGGAACACTGAAGCTTTCTTT

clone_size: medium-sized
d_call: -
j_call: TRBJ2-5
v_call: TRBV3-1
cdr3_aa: CASSQVVIAVSQETQYF
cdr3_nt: TGTGCCAGCAGCCAAGTAGTGATAGCGGTGTCACAAGAGACCCAGTACTTC

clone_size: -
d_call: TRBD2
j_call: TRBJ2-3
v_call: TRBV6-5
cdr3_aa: CATAYLAGGTDTQYF
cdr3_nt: TGTGCCACCGCCTACCTAGCGGGGGGGACAGATACGCAGTATTTT

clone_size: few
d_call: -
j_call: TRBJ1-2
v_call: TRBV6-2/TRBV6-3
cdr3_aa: CASSPGGGYTF
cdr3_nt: TGTGCCAGCAGTCCGGGGGGAGGCTACACCTTC

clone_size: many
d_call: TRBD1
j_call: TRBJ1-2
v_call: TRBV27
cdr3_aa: CASSLGQAHLYGYTF
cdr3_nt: TGTGCCAGCAGCCTAGGACAGGCTCATTTATATGGCTACACCTTC

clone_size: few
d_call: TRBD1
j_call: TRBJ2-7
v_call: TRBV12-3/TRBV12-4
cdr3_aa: CASKPGGQGPKQYF
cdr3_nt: TGTGCCAGCAAACCAGGCGGACAGGGGCCTAAGCAGTACTTC

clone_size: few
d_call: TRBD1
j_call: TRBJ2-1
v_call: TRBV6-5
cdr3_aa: CASSWGQVSYNEQFF
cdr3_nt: TGTGCCAGCAGTTGGGGACAGGTCTCCTACAATGAGCAGTTCTTC

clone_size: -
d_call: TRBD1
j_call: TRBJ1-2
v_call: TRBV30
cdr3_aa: CAWRTGYYGYTF
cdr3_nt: TGTGCCTGGAGGACAGGGTACTATGGCTACACCTTC

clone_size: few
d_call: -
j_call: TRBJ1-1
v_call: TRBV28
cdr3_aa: CATAASGYGDTEAFF
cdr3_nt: TGTGCCACCGCCGCGTCGGGTTATGGGGACACTGAAGCTTTCTTT

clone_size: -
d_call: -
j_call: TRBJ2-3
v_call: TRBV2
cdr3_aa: CASSDGLAADTQYF
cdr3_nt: TGTGCCAGCAGTGACGGTCTGGCGGCAGATACGCAGTATTTT

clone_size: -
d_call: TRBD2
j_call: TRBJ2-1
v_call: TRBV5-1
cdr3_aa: CASSLLAGNNEQFF
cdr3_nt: TGCGCCAGCAGCTTACTAGCGGGGAACAATGAGCAGTTCTTC

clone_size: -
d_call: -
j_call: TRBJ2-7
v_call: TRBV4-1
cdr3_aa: CASSPRQSRPPLGQYF
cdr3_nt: TGCGCCAGCAGCCCCAGGCAGTCGAGACCTCCTTTGGGGCAGTACTTC

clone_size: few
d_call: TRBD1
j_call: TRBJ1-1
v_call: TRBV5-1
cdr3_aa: CASSFFKGQDTEAFF
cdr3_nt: TGCGCCAGCAGCTTCTTCAAGGGACAGGACACTGAAGCTTTCTTT

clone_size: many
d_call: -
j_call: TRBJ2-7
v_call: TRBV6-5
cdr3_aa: CASSYGGGGSYEQYF
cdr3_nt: TGTGCCAGCAGTTACGGAGGGGGCGGCTCCTACGAGCAGTACTTC

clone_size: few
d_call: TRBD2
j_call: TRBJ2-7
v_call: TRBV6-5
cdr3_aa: CASAGGSGVYEQYF
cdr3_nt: TGTGCCAGCGCAGGTGGTAGCGGGGTCTACGAGCAGTACTTC

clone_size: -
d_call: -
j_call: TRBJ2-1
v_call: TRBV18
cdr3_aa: CASSPRTANRRNEQFF
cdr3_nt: TGTGCCAGCTCACCAAGGACAGCCAATAGACGGAATGAGCAGTTCTTC

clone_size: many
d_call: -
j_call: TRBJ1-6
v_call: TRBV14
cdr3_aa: CASSLAGIDSPLHF
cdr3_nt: TGTGCCAGCAGCCTCGCCGGGATAGACTCACCCCTCCACTTT

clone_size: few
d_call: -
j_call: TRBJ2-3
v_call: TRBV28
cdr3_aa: CASSYAQRQITDTQYF
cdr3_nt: TGTGCCAGCAGCTACGCCCAGAGACAGATCACAGATACGCAGTATTTT

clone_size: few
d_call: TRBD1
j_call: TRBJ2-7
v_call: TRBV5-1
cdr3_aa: CASSPIWGQAIEQYF
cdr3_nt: TGCGCCAGCAGCCCTATCTGGGGACAGGCAATCGAGCAGTACTTC